One and the same sample provided the 18 T cell receptor beta chains below, sequenced in a study of regulatory T cells in long-lasting Graves disease. Described time point: newly diagnosed GD, antithyroid drugs for less than 3 months. Generation of the TCR library employed RNA extracted from PBMCs. For TCR beta, libraries came from iRepertoire HTBI primers and Arm-PCR of CDR3 regions. TCRdb reprocessed the multiplex PCR reads via MiXCR and lists one record per CDR3 protein. The sample yields 350,000 to 500,000 distinct CDR3 sequences, about 17% seen once. The same specimen was also included in a second study, on T cells in Graves' hyperthyroidism and ophthalmopathy.

The material was peripheral blood mononuclear cells (PBMCs), obtained at new diagnosis, from a patient treated with antithyroid drugs. Receptors were obtained from a woman aged 18-29 years with Graves disease.

This chain connects TRBV30 to TRBJ2-7, with a weak D call TRBD2 (6 bases). V was trimmed by 3 bases and J by 9 bases, leaving 27 bases between them. Germline V gene sequence: CDR1 GTSNPN, CDR2 SVGIG (reference sequence). The CDR3 has 16 residues. The CDR3 loop reads CAWSGKASVPFGLQYF. The CDR3 nucleotides are TGTGCCTGGAGCGGGAAAGCTAGCGTTCCATTCGGTTTGCAGTACTTC.

V and J are TRBV28 and TRBJ2-3; 8 bases match TRBD1. Germline values: CDR1 MDHEN, CDR2 SYDVKM. CDR3 length: 19 amino acids. The V gene end was trimmed by 3 bases and the J gene end by 4 bases; junction bases not matched to a gene: 18. The CDR3 coding sequence is TGTGCCAGCAGTTTTGTTGTAGGTGGGTGGGCAGGGGGCGCAGATACGCAGTATTTT. This codes for CASSFVVGGWAGGADTQYF.

V is TRBV9 and J is TRBJ2-2; 7 nucleotides line up with TRBD2. Germline lookup yields CDR1 SGDLS and CDR2 YYNGEE. CDR3 length equals 15 residues. V lost 4 bases and J lost 4; bases outside the gene matches: 7. In DNA form, the CDR3 reads TGTGCCAGCAGCCCTGGGGGGAGGGGCACCGGGGAGCTGTTTTTT. Translating gives CASSPGGRGTGELFF.

This clonotype was found many times. The V and J genes are TRBV7-9 and TRBJ2-6; tentatively, D is TRBD2 (5 bases). Trimming cost V 1 base and J 4 bases, with 17 bases left between them. The CDR3 runs to 18 residues. CDR1 is SEHNR and CDR2 is FQNEAQ in the germline V gene (reference sequence). CDR3: CASSLVTGSASGANVLTF. The CDR3 DNA follows: TGTGCCAGCAGCTTAGTTACGGGGTCTGCGTCCGGGGCCAACGTCCTGACTTTC.

Points on this clonotype: A much larger clonotype is one base distant, so this may be a read error. The rearrangement links TRBV11-2 to TRBJ1-4, with a weak D call TRBD1 (5 bases). Germline CDR1 SGHAT, CDR2 FQNNGV. V lost 3 bases and J 6 bases, leaving 14 bases between the germline ends. The CDR3 is made up of 15 amino acids. The CDR3: CASSFLDSFDEKLFF. The CDR3 DNA follows: TGTGCCAGCAGCTTCCTCGACAGTTTTGATGAAAAACTGTTTTTT.

This clonotype showed up many times. The rearrangement links TRBV10-3 to TRBJ2-3, with 10 bases aligning to TRBD1. The CDR3 is 15 amino acids. Per the germline V gene, CDR1 is ENHRY and CDR2 is SYGVKD. V shed 5 bases and J 4 bases; nucleotides not matched to a gene: 6. The CDR3 bases are TGTGCCATCAGTCTAAACGGACAGGGGGCAGATACGCAGTATTTT. This translates into CAISLNGQGADTQYF.

At least ten counts were recorded for this clonotype. The rearrangement joins TRBV2 to TRBJ2-1, with 14 bases fitting TRBD2. Germline CDR1 SNHLY, CDR2 FYNNEI. The CDR3 has 16 residues. V lost 6 bases, J lost 5 bases, and 6 bases stayed unmatched. CDR3 amino acids: CASRTAGLAGDNEQFF. DNA for the CDR3: TGTGCCAGCAGAACCGCGGGACTAGCGGGAGACAATGAGCAGTTCTTC.

The sample holds many counts of this clonotype. The V gene is TRBV4-2, the J gene TRBJ1-5, with 9 nucleotides matching TRBD1. CDR1 is LGHNA, CDR2 YNFKEQ, per germline. Trimming removed 1 base from V and 5 bases from J; junction bases left unmatched: 0. This CDR3 contains 14 residues. The CDR3 sequence is CASSQGDRDQPQHF. The DNA of the CDR3 is TGTGCCAGCAGCCAAGGGGACAGGGATCAGCCCCAGCATTTT.

This clonotype was observed many times. The chain has TRBV6-2 or TRBV6-3 and TRBJ2-1; TRBD2 matches 7 bases. The germline gives CDR1 MNHEY, CDR2 SVGEGT. This CDR3 comprises 11 residues. V dropped 3 bases and J dropped 11; count of bases not matched to a gene: 1. This chain's CDR3 is CASSYGTKQFF. In nucleotides, the CDR3 is TGTGCCAGCAGTTATGGGACTAAGCAGTTCTTC.

This clonotype was observed a few times. This rearrangement joins TRBV3-1 to TRBJ2-5; 8 positions agree with TRBD2. CDR1 and CDR2 from the germline V gene are LGHDT and YNNKEL (reference sequence). CDR3 length: 15 residues. J gave up 5 bases and V 3 bases, and 8 bases lay outside the gene matches. CDR3 bases: TGTGCCAGCAGCCAGCAAGCGGGAGTAGCGGAGACCCAGTACTTC. It translates to CASSQQAGVAETQYF.

This clonotype was seen ten or more times. The V gene is TRBV4-2, the J gene TRBJ2-1; 11 positions agree with TRBD1. V lost 2 bases, J lost 8 bases, and 5 bases stayed unmatched. The germline CDR1 and CDR2 sequences are LGHNA and YNFKEQ. The CDR3 has 15 amino acids. The CDR3 region has the DNA TGTGCCAGCAGCCAAAACGGACAGGGGGCGGATGAGCAGTTCTTC. It codes for CASSQNGQGADEQFF.

The chain couples TRBV6-1 to TRBJ2-6; D is ambiguous. Germline CDR1 MNHNS, CDR2 SASEGT. The V end lost 6 bases, the J end lost 0 bases, and 6 bases lay between the germline ends. This CDR3 is built from 14 residues. Here the CDR3 reads CASRRNSGANVLTF. The CDR3 DNA reads as TGTGCCAGCAGGAGAAACTCTGGGGCCAACGTCCTGACTTTC.

The chain has TRBV20-1 and TRBJ1-5; unclear D gene. Germline lookup yields CDR1 DFQATT and CDR2 SNEGSKA (reference sequence). Trimming pared 3 bases from V and 0 bases from J, leaving 9 bases between. The CDR3 sequence is 14 residues long. The CDR3 region has the DNA TGCAGTGCTAGTCAGGTTCATAGCAATCAGCCCCAGCATTTT. As protein: CSASQVHSNQPQHF.

The rearrangement links TRBV5-1 to TRBJ1-1; 7 bases fit TRBD1. The J segment lost 1 base and the V segment lost 0 bases, leaving 9 bases of the junction unmatched. The CDR3 totals 17 residues. Per germline, CDR1 SGHRS and CDR2 YFSETQ. CDR3 sequence reads: CASSLALAGGANTEAFF. The CDR3 DNA sequence: TGCGCCAGCAGCTTGGCCTTGGCAGGGGGTGCGAACACTGAAGCTTTCTTT.

This clonotype came up a few times. This chain uses TRBV10-3 with TRBJ2-1; D could derive from TRBD1 or TRBD2 (5 bases each). The CDR3 is 13 residues long. CDR1 is ENHRY, CDR2 SYGVKD, per germline. V was cut by 2 bases and J by 11 bases, with 13 bases left in between. The CDR3 nucleotides read TGTGCCATCAGTGAGGAAAGGGGAGTCAAGCAGTTCTTC. Protein: CAISEERGVKQFF.

This clonotype came up a few times. Germline and junction disagree at one end, which may indicate a read error. The V call is TRBV5-1, the J call TRBJ1-6; 9 bases agree with TRBD1. CDR3 size: 17 residues. CDR1 and CDR2 (germline): SGHRS, YFSETQ. CDR3 coding DNA: TGTGCCAGCAGCTTGTTTGGGGGGACAGGGATGGATTCACCCCTCCACTTT. It is translated as CASSLFGGTGMDSPLHF.

This sequence joins TRBV7-9 and TRBJ2-2, with 12 bases fitting TRBD2. V was pared by 10 bases and J by 2 bases, with 11 bases of the junction left unmatched. The germline V gene encodes CDR1 SEHNR and CDR2 FQNEAQ (reference sequence). The CDR3 loop spans 17 amino acids. The chain's CDR3 is CATPFRTSGTNTGELFF. The CDR3 DNA is TGTGCCACCCCCTTCAGGACTAGCGGGACAAACACCGGGGAGCTGTTTTTT.

The rearrangement links TRBV9 to TRBJ2-6, with 16 bases that match TRBD2. Trimming at V came to 3 bases and at J to 4 bases, leaving 13 bases not matched to a gene. The CDR3 runs to 21 residues. Looked up from germline, CDR1 is SGDLS and CDR2 is YYNGEE. The CDR3 here is CASSGGTSGREVIGGANVLTF. The DNA of the CDR3 is TGTGCCAGCAGCGGAGGGACTAGCGGGAGGGAAGTCATTGGGGGGGCCAACGTCCTGACTTTC.